This TCR beta chain was observed in a study of T cell changes during pregnancy in multiple sclerosis. A note on this clone: At one end, the junction sequence differs from germline, possibly due to a read error.

The CDR3 spans 15 residues. In germline, CDR1 is SGHVS, CDR2 FQNEAQ. Assay: immunoSEQ multiplex PCR; the TCRdb copy retains only in-frame clones and omits some. The sample includes around 96,000 clones, around 93% of them seen just once. The rearrangement uses TRBV7-8 and TRBJ2-5; no clear D. The sequences come from peripheral blood, collected in the third trimester of pregnancy. The TCR was taken from a female donor with multiple sclerosis, enrolled in a pregnancy study. The chain's CDR3 is CASSLDRLLQETQYF. In nucleotides, the CDR3 is TGTGCCAGCAGCTTAGACCGACTCCTACAAGAAACCCAGTACTTC.